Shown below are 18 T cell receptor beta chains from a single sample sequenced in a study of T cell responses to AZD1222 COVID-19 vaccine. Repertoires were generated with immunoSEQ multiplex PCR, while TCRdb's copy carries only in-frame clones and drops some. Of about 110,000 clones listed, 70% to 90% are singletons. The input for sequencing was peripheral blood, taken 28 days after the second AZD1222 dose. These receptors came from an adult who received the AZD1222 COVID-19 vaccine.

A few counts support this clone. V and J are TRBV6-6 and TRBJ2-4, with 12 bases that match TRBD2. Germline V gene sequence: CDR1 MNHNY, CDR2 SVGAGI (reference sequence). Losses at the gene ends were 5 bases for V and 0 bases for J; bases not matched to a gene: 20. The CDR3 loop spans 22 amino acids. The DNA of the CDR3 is TGTGCCAGCAGTCTCGCGACGTCAGGACTAGCGGGGTGGGAACTAGCCAAAAACATTCAGTACTTC. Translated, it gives CASSLATSGLAGWELAKNIQYF.

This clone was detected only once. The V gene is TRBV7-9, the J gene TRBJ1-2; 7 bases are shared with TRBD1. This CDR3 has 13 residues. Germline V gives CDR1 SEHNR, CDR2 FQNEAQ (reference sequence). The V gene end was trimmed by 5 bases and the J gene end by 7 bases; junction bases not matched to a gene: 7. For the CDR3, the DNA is TGTGCCAGCAGCCTTGACAGGGTTGCTGGCTACACCTTC. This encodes CASSLDRVAGYTF.

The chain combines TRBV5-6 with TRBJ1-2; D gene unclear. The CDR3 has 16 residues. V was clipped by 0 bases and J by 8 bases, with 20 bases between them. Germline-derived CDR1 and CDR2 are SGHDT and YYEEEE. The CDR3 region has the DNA TGTGCCAGCAGCTTGGGTAGTGGGCAGCCTGAGGGCGGCTACACCTTC. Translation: CASSLGSGQPEGGYTF.

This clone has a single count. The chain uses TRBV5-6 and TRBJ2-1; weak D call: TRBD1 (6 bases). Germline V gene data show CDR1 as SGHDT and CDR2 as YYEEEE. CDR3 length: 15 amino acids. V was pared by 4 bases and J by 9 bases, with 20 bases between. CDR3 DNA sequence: TGTGCCAGCAGCGGGGGCGCAGTCAGGGTGAGTGAGCAGTTCTTC. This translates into CASSGGAVRVSEQFF.

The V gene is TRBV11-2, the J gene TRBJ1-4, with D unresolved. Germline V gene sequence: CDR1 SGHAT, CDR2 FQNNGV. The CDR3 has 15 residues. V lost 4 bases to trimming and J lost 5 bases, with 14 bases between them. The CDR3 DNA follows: TGTGCCAGCAGCTCCCGTCCAGGTTCAAATGAAAAACTGTTTTTT. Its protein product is CASSSRPGSNEKLFF. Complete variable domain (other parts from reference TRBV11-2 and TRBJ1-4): EAGVAQSPRYKIIEKRQSVAFWCNPISGHATLYWYQQILGQGPKLLIQFQNNGVVDDSQLPKDRFSAERLKGVDSTLKIQPAKLEDSAVYLCASSSRPGSNEKLFFGSGTQLSVL.

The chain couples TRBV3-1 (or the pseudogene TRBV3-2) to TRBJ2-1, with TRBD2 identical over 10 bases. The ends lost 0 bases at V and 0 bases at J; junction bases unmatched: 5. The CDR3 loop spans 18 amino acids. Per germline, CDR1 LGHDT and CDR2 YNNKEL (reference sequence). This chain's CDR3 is CASSQDRTSGSSYNEQFF. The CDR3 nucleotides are TGTGCCAGCAGCCAAGATAGGACTAGCGGCAGCTCCTACAATGAGCAGTTCTTC.

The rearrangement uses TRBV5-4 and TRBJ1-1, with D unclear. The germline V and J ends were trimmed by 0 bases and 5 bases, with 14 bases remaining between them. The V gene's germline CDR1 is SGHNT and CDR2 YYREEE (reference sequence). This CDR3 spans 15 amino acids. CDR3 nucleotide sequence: TGTGCCAGCAGCTTGGATTCGCGGGGTACAACTGAAGCTTTCTTT. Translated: CASSLDSRGTTEAFF.

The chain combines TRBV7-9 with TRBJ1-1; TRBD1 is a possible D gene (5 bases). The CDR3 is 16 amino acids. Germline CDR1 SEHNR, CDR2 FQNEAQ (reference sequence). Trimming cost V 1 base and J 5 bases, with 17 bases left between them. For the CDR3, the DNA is TGTGCCAGCAGCTTAGATGGTTTCTCTGCAGGGACTGAAGCTTTCTTT. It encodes CASSLDGFSAGTEAFF.

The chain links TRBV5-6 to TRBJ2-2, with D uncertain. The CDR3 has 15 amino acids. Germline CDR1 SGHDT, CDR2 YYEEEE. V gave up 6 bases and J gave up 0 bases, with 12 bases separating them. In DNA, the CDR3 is TGTGCCAGCACCCGGACCTTTGCGAACACCGGGGAGCTGTTTTTT. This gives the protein CASTRTFANTGELFF.

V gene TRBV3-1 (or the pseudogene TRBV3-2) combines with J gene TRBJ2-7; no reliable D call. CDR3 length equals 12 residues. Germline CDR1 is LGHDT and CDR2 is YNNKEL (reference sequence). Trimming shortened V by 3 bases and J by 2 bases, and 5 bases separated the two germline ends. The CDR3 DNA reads TGTGCCAGCAGCCACGTTGCCTACGAGCAGTACTTC. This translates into CASSHVAYEQYF.

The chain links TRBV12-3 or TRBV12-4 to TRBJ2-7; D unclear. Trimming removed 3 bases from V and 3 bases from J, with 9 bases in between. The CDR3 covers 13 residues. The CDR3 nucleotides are TGTGCCAGCAGTTTGTGGGGTGGCTACGAGCAGTACTTC. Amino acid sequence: CASSLWGGYEQYF.

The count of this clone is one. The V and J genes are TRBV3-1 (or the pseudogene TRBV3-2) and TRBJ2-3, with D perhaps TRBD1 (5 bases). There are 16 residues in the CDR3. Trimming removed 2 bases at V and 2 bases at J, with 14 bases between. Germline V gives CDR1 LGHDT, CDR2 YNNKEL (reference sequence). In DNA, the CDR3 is TGTGCCAGCAGCCAAAGGCAGGGCCCTTCCACAGATACGCAGTATTTT. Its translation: CASSQRQGPSTDTQYF.

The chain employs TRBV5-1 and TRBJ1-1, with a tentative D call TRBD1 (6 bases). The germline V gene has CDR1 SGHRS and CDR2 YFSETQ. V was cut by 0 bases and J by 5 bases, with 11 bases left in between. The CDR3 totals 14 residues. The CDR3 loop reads CASSLDRASTEAFF. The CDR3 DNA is TGCGCCAGCAGCTTGGACAGGGCGAGTACTGAAGCTTTCTTT.

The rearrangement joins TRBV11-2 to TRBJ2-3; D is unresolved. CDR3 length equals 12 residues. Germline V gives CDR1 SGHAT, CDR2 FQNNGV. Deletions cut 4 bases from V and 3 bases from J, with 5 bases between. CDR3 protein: CASSSWTDTQYF. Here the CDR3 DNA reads TGTGCCAGCAGCTCCTGGACAGATACGCAGTATTTT.

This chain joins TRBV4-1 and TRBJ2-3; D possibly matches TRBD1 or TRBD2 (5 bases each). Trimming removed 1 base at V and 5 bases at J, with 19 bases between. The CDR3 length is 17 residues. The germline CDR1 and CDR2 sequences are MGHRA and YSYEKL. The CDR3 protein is CASSQALGPLEGDTQYF. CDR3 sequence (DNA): TGCGCCAGCAGCCAAGCTCTGGGACCCCTCGAGGGAGATACGCAGTATTTT.

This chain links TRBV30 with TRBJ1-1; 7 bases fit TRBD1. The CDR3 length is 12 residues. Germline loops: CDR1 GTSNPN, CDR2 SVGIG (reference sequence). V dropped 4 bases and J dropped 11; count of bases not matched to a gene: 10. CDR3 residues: CAWNSGGAGAFF. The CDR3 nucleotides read TGTGCCTGGAATTCAGGGGGAGCGGGCGCTTTCTTT.

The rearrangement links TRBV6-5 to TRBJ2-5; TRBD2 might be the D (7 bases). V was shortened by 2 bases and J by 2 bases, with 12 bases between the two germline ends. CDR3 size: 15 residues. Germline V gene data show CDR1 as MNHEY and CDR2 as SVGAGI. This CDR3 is CASSYVGRGQETQYF. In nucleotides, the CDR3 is TGTGCCAGCAGTTACGTTGGGAGGGGGCAAGAGACCCAGTACTTC.

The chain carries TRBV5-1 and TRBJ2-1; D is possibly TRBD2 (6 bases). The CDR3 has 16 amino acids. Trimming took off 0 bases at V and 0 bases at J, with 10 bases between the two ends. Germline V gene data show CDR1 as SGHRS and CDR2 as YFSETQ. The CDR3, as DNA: TGCGCCAGCAGCTTGGGCGGGGTCAGCTCCTACAATGAGCAGTTCTTC. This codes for CASSLGGVSSYNEQFF.